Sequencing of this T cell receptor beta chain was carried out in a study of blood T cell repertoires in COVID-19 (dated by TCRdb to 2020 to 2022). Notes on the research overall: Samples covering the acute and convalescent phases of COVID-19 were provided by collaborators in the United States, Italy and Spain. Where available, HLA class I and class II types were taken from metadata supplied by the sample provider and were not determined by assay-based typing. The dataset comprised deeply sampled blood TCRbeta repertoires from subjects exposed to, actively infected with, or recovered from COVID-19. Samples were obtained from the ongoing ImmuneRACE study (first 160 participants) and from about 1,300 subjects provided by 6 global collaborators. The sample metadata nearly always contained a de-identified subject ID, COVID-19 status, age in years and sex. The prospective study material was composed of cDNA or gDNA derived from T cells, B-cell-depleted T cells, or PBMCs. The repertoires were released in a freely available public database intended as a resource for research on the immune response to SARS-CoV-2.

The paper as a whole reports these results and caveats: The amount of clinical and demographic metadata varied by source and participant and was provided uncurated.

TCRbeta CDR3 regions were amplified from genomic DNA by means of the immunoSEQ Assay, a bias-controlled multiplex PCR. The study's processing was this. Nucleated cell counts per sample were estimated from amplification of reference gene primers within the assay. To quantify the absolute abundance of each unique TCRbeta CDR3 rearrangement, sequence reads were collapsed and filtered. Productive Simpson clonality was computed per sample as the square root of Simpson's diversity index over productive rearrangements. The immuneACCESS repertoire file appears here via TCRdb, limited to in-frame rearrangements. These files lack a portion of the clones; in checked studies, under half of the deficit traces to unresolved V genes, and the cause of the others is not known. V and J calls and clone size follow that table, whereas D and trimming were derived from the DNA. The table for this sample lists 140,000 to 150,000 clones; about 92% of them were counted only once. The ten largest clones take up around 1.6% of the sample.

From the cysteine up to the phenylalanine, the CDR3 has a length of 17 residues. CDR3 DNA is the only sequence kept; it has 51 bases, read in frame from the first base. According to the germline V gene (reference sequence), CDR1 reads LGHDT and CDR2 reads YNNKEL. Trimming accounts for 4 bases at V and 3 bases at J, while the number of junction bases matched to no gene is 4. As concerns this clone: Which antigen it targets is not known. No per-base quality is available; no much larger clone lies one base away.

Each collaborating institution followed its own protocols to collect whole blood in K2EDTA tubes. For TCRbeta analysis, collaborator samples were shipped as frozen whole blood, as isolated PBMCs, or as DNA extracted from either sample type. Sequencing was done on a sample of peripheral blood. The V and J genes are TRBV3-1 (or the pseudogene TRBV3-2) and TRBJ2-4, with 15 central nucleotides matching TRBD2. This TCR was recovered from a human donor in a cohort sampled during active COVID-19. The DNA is TGTGCCAGCAGCCTCGGACTAGCGGGGGGGTTCAAAAACATTCAGTACTTC. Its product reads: CASSLGLAGGFKNIQYF.